The 3 T cell receptor beta chains reported below all come from one sample, sequenced in a study of T-cell memory formation after mild COVID-19. Each CDR3 protein is one row after TCRdb ran MiXCR on the 5' RACE reads. The sample carries under 50,000 distinct CDR3 sequences, 27% recorded once. Sequenced: PBMCs or a T cell subset sorted from them (not recorded which). These TCRs come from a man aged 18 to 35 who had mild COVID-19 (a few samples of this study predate the infection). Cell type and time point are not known.

The V and J genes are TRBV7-9 and TRBJ1-2; weak D call: TRBD1 (6 bases). Per the germline V gene, CDR1 is SEHNR and CDR2 is FQNEAQ (reference sequence). The CDR3 contains 16 residues. V was pared by 1 base and J by 7 bases, with 19 bases between. This chain's CDR3 is CASSLVPTGIESGYTF. Here the CDR3 DNA reads TGTGCCAGCAGCTTAGTACCCACAGGGATAGAAAGTGGCTACACCTTC.

The CDR3 sequence: CASSQVSENTGELFF. As DNA, the CDR3 is TGCGCCAGCAGCCAAGTCTCAGAGAACACCGGGGAGCTGTTTTTT. This sequence joins TRBV4-1 and TRBJ2-2; D remains unclear. Per germline, CDR1 MGHRA and CDR2 YSYEKL. The CDR3 loop spans 15 amino acids. The germline V and J ends were trimmed by 1 base and 1 base, with 7 bases remaining between them.

The chain has TRBV25-1 and TRBJ2-5, with no clear D. The CDR3 loop spans 15 amino acids. V lost 3 bases and J 0 bases, leaving 11 bases between the germline ends. Germline V lookup: CDR1 MGHDK, CDR2 SYGVNS. CDR3 loop: CASSDGMDDQETQYF. The CDR3 coding sequence is TGTGCCAGCAGTGACGGCATGGACGACCAAGAGACCCAGTACTTC.